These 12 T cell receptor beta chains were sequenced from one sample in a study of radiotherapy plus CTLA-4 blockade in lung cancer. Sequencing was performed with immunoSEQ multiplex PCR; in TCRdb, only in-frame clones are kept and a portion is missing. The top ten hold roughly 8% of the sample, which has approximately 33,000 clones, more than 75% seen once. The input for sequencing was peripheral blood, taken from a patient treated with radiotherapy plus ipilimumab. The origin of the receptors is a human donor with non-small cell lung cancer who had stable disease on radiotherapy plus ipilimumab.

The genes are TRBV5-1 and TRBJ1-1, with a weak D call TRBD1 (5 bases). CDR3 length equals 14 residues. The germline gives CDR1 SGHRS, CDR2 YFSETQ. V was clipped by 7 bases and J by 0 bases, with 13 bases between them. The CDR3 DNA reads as TGCGCCAGCCGGGGGACCGCTTTGAACACTGAAGCTTTCTTT. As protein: CASRGTALNTEAFF.

For the CDR3, the DNA is TGTGCCAGCAGTTGGGACAGGGGGTTCAATGAGCAGTTCTTC. Protein sequence: CASSWDRGFNEQFF. The chain carries TRBV6-5 and TRBJ2-1; 11 bases agree with TRBD1. Germline CDR1 is MNHEY and CDR2 is SVGAGI. The CDR3 sequence is 14 residues long. The ends lost 4 bases at V and 6 bases at J; junction bases unmatched: 2.

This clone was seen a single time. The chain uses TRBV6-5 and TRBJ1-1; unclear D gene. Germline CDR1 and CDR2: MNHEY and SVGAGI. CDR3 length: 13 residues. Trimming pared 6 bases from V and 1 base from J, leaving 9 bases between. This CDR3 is CASSGRGNTEAFF. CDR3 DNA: TGTGCCAGCAGCGGACGGGGGAACACTGAAGCTTTCTTT.

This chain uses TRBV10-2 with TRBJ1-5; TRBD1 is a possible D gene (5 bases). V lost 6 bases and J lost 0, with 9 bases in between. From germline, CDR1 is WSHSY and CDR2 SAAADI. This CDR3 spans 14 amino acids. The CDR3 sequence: CASRGEGSNQPQHF. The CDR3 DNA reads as TGCGCCAGCAGGGGGGAGGGTAGCAATCAGCCCCAGCATTTT.

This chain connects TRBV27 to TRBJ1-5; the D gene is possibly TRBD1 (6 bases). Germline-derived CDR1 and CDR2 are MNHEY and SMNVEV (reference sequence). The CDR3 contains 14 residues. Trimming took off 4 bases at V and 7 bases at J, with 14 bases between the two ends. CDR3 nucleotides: TGTGCCAGCAGTTCCGACAGGCCTCCCCAGCCCCAGCATTTT. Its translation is CASSSDRPPQPQHF.

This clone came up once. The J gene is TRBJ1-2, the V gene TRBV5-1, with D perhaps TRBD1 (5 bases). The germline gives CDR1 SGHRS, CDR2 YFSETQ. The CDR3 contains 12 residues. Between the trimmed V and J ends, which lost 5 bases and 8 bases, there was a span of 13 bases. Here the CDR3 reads CASSTQGGGYTF. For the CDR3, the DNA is TGCGCCAGCAGTACCCAGGGCGGGGGCTACACCTTC.

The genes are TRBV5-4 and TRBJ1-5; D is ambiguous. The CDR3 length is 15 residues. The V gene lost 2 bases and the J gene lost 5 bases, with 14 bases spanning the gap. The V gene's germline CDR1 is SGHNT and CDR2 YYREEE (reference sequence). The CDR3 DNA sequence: TGTGCCAGCAGCTTCGCTGGCTACCCCGATCAGCCCCAGCATTTT. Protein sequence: CASSFAGYPDQPQHF. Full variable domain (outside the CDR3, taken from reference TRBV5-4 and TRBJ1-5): ETGVTQSPTHLIKTRGQQVTLRCSSQSGHNTVSWYQQALGQGPQFIFQYYREEENGRGNFPPRFSGLQFPNYSSELNVNALELDDSALYLCASSFAGYPDQPQHFGDGTRLSIL.

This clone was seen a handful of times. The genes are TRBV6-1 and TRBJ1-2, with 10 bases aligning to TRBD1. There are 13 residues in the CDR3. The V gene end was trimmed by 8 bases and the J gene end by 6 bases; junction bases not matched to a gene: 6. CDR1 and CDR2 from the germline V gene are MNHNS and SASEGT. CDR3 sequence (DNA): TGTGCCAGCGACCCGGGACAGGGGAATGGCTACACCTTC. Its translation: CASDPGQGNGYTF.

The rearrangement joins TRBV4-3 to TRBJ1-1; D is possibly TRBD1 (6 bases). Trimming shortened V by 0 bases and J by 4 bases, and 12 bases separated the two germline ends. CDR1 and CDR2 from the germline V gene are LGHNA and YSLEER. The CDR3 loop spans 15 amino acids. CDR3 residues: CASSQEAGVGTEAFF. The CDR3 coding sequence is TGCGCCAGCAGCCAAGAAGCAGGGGTTGGCACTGAAGCTTTCTTT.

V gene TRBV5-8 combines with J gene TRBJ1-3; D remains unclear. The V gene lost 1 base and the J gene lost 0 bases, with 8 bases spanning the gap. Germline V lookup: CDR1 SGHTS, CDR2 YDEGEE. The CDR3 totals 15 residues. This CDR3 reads CASSLRDISGNTIYF. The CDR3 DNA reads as TGTGCCAGCAGCTTGAGAGACATCTCTGGAAACACCATATATTTT.

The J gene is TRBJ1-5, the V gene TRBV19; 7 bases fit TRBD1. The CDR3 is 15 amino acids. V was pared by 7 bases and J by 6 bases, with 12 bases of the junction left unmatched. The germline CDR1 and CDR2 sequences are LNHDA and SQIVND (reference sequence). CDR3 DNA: TGTGCCAGTAACCCCAGGGGGGGGCAAGGTCAGCCCCAGCATTTT. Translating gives CASNPRGGQGQPQHF.

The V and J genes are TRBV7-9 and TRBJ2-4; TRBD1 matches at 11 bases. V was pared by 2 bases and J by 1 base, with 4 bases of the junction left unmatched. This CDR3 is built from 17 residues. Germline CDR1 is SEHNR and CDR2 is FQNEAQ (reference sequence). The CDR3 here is CASSLLGQGAAKNIQYF. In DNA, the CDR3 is TGTGCCAGCAGCTTACTTGGACAGGGGGCGGCCAAAAACATTCAGTACTTC.